This T cell receptor (beta chain) was sequenced for a study of HIV-infected patients and healthy controls. V was cut by 1 base and J by 8 bases, with 14 bases left in between. This CDR3 region has 15 residues. Germline CDR1 LGHNA, CDR2 YSLEER. Reverse transcription used 450 to 650 ng RNA and constant-region primers for alpha and beta. Separate chain-specific third strand synthesis with multiplexing indices produced the alpha and beta libraries. TCRdb re-derived calls from the 5' RACE reads in MiXCR, one entry per CDR3 protein. Among about 6,600 distinct CDR3 sequences listed, roughly 9.1% were seen once. In its sample, this clonotype is medium-sized. Follow-up blood was drawn about 14 weeks, roughly three months, after antiretroviral therapy began. The repertoire came from unfractionated whole blood and reflected all unsorted peripheral T cells.

The chain combines TRBV4-3 with TRBJ1-4; D is possibly TRBD1 (6 bases). Material: blood, obtained during antiretroviral therapy. The source is an adult with HIV infection. This CDR3 reads CASSQVDRSIEKLFF. CDR3 nucleotides: TGCGCCAGCAGCCAAGTGGACAGATCTATAGAAAAACTGTTTTTT.